What follows describes a single T cell receptor beta chain. The sample comes from a study of blood T cell repertoires in COVID-19. Study-wide background: Specimens from acute and convalescent COVID-19 originated in the United States, Italy and Spain. T cells, B-cell-depleted T cells, or PBMCs provided the cDNA or gDNA that served as material.

Seattle's cohort entered during active infection and was followed longitudinally. The CDR3 extends over 13 amino acids. Deletions cut 3 bases from V and 2 bases from J, with 10 bases between. Per the germline V gene, CDR1 is DFQATT and CDR2 is SNEGSKA (reference sequence). This table comes from immunoSEQ multiplex PCR, and its TCRdb copy is limited to in-frame clones, with some not included. The table shows 250,000 or so clones, with around 84% occurring only once. This receptor was identified in a woman aged 55-70 years with COVID-19, enrolled during active disease. The specimen sequenced was peripheral blood. The rearrangement uses TRBV20-1 and TRBJ1-1; D gene ambiguous. The DNA for the CDR3 is TGCAGTGCTAGTAGGAGCTTCAACACTGAAGCTTTCTTT. This gives the protein CSASRSFNTEAFF.